The 12 T cell receptor beta chains below come from one sample, sequenced in a study of T-cell memory formation after mild COVID-19. TCRdb re-called the 5' RACE reads with MiXCR, one entry per CDR3 protein. The sample lists fewer than 200,000 distinct CDR3 sequences; roughly 23% were seen once. The source material was PBMCs or a T cell subset sorted from them (not recorded which). The receptors were sampled from an adult woman who had mild COVID-19 (a few samples of this study predate the infection). Cell type and time point are not known.

The V and J genes are TRBV27 and TRBJ1-1; 7 bases are shared with TRBD1. Unmatched junction bases numbered 4, after V lost 0 bases and J lost 0 bases. CDR3 size: 16 residues. The germline V gene encodes CDR1 MNHEY and CDR2 SMNVEV (reference sequence). The CDR3 reads CASSLSGQAVNTEAFF. Here the CDR3 DNA reads TGTGCCAGCAGTTTATCAGGACAGGCGGTGAACACTGAAGCTTTCTTT.

This clonotype turned up a few times. The chain joins TRBV7-9 to TRBJ1-5; TRBD1 matches at 9 bases. With 6 bases clipped from V and 8 bases from J, the junction kept 2 bases outside the gene matches. The CDR3 consists of 12 residues. In germline, CDR1 is SEHNR, CDR2 FQNEAQ (reference sequence). In nucleotides, the CDR3 is TGTGCCAGCAGTACAGGGGGCAAGCCCCAGCATTTT. Amino acid sequence: CASSTGGKPQHF.

The chain recombines TRBV29-1 with TRBJ2-3; weak D call: TRBD1 (6 bases). Trimming removed 1 base at V and 7 bases at J, with 9 bases between. Per the germline V gene, CDR1 is SQVTM and CDR2 is ANQGSEA. The CDR3 sequence is 12 residues long. The CDR3 coding sequence is TGCAGCGTTGAAGGAGGACAGAATACGCAGTATTTT. Amino acid sequence: CSVEGGQNTQYF.

This rearrangement joins TRBV7-9 to TRBJ1-5, with D uncertain. This CDR3 region has 11 residues. V was pared by 8 bases and J by 4 bases, with 6 bases between. Germline-derived CDR1 and CDR2 are SEHNR and FQNEAQ (reference sequence). The CDR3 coding sequence is TGTGCCAGCGGCACGAATCAGCCCCAGCATTTT. Translating gives CASGTNQPQHF.

In its sample, this clonotype was seen a few times. This chain connects TRBV9 to TRBJ2-1; 9 bases match TRBD1. Germline V gene lookup returns CDR1 SGDLS and CDR2 YYNGEE. The CDR3 length is 15 residues. Trimming removed 4 bases from V and 8 bases from J; junction bases left unmatched: 10. This CDR3 reads CASSSGQGQGDEQFF. The CDR3 DNA sequence: TGTGCCAGCAGCTCCGGACAGGGGCAAGGGGATGAGCAGTTCTTC.

The chain couples TRBV5-5 to TRBJ2-7, with TRBD1 matching 10 bases. CDR1 is SGHKS, CDR2 YYEKEE, per germline (reference sequence). The CDR3 sequence is 14 residues long. V was pared by 4 bases and J by 5 bases, with 6 bases of the junction left unmatched. The CDR3 nucleotides are TGTGCCAGCAGCATCGGACAGGGGGGGGACGAGCAGTACTTC. Translated, it gives CASSIGQGGDEQYF.

The CDR3 here is CASSLGTASTDTQYF. The CDR3 DNA reads TGCGCCAGCAGCTTGGGGACAGCTAGCACAGATACGCAGTATTTT. V gene TRBV5-1 combines with J gene TRBJ2-3, with a weak D call TRBD1 (6 bases). Germline V gives CDR1 SGHRS, CDR2 YFSETQ. Between the trimmed V and J ends, which lost 0 bases and 0 bases, there was a span of 8 bases. This CDR3 region has 15 residues.

This chain uses TRBV11-2 with TRBJ2-5, with 11 bases matching TRBD2. Germline lookup yields CDR1 SGHAT and CDR2 FQNNGV. The CDR3 covers 18 residues. V lost 0 bases to trimming and J lost 0 bases; unmatched junction nucleotides: 6. CDR3 nucleotide sequence: TGTGCCAGCAGCTTAGAACTAGCGGGGGCCATGTACCAAGAGACCCAGTACTTC. Translation: CASSLELAGAMYQETQYF.

The rearrangement links TRBV5-5 to TRBJ2-5, with 14 bases lining up with TRBD2. The CDR3 contains 17 residues. Germline trimming cut 4 bases from V and 4 bases from J; bases unmatched to any gene: 9. In germline, CDR1 is SGHKS, CDR2 YYEKEE (reference sequence). The CDR3 nucleotides are TGTGCCAGCAGCCAGGGACTAGCGGGAGACAGAGGAGAGACCCAGTACTTC. Its protein product is CASSQGLAGDRGETQYF. Filled out from reference TRBV5-5 and TRBJ2-5, the complete variable domain reads DAGVTQSPTHLIKTRGQQVTLRCSPISGHKSVSWYQQVLGQGPQFIFQYYEKEERGRGNFPDRFSARQFPNYSSELNVNALLLGDSALYLCASSQGLAGDRGETQYFGPGTRLLVL.

This chain links TRBV12-3 or TRBV12-4 with TRBJ2-5; D is uncertain. CDR3 length equals 16 residues. Trimming removed 2 bases at V and 1 base at J, with 14 bases between. The CDR3 coding sequence is TGTGCCAGCAGTTTACTCGGTCTAGTGGTCCAAGAGACCCAGTACTTC. It specifies CASSLLGLVVQETQYF.

The genes are TRBV12-3 or TRBV12-4 and TRBJ2-5; TRBD2 matches at 10 bases. This CDR3 is 14 amino acids long. V lost 6 bases and J lost 4; bases outside the gene matches: 5. The CDR3 is CASSPGLALETQYF. The CDR3, as DNA: TGTGCCAGCAGCCCGGGACTAGCGTTAGAGACCCAGTACTTC.

This clonotype came up a few times. The rearrangement uses TRBV4-3 and TRBJ2-5; D gene unclear. The V and J ends lost 0 bases and 5 bases respectively, with 10 bases between them. The germline gives CDR1 LGHNA, CDR2 YSLEER. There are 14 residues in the CDR3. The DNA of the CDR3 is TGCGCCAGCAGCCAAGATCTCAGCAGGGAGACCCAGTACTTC. Protein: CASSQDLSRETQYF.